Presented here are 5 T cell receptor beta chains from one specimen sequenced in a study of T cells in Graves' hyperthyroidism and ophthalmopathy. The investigators amplified TCR beta CDR3 regions from RNA transcripts. HTBI primers drove first-round RT-PCR of the TCR CDR3. TCRdb re-analysed the multiplex PCR reads in MiXCR, keeping a single row per CDR3 protein. In the table there are some 740,000 distinct CDR3 sequences, 14% of which are singletons. The sample was blood. These receptors were taken from a woman younger than 30 with Graves' hyperthyroidism.

This clonotype was observed a handful of times. The J gene is TRBJ2-6, the V gene TRBV29-1, with TRBD1 identical over 7 bases. Germline V lookup: CDR1 SQVTM, CDR2 ANQGSEA. The trim removed 4 bases at V and 0 bases at J, leaving 3 bases unmatched. CDR3 length equals 15 residues. The CDR3 region is CSVGTGYSGANVLTF. In nucleotides, the CDR3 is TGCAGCGTTGGGACAGGATACTCTGGGGCCAACGTCCTGACTTTC. Based on the CDR3 plus reference TRBV29-1 and TRBJ2-6, the full variable domain is SAVISQKPSRDICQRGTSLTIQCQVDSQVTMMFWYRQQPGQSLTLIATANQGSEATYESGFVIDKFPISRPNLTFSTLTVSNMSPEDSSIYLCSVGTGYSGANVLTFGAGSRLTVL.

At least ten counts were recorded for this clonotype. V gene TRBV11-2 combines with J gene TRBJ1-1; D ambiguous. Germline V gives CDR1 SGHAT, CDR2 FQNNGV. V shed 10 bases and J shed 0 bases, with 15 bases lying between them. The CDR3 sequence is 14 residues long. The CDR3 here is CATRSLQLNTEAFF. In DNA, the CDR3 is TGTGCCACCCGAAGTTTACAGCTGAACACTGAAGCTTTCTTT.

This clonotype was seen a few times. The V gene is TRBV7-9, the J gene TRBJ2-4, with D perhaps matching TRBD2 (6 bases). The CDR3 is made up of 16 amino acids. The V and J ends lost 2 bases and 9 bases respectively, with 20 bases between them. From germline, CDR1 is SEHNR and CDR2 FQNEAQ (reference sequence). The CDR3 sequence is CASSLSTGVIRGIQYF. DNA of the CDR3: TGTGCCAGCAGCTTATCGACGGGAGTGATTCGGGGCATTCAGTACTTC.

The sample holds many counts of this clonotype. The genes are TRBV28 and TRBJ2-1; the D gene is possibly TRBD2 (5 bases). The CDR3 loop spans 14 amino acids. V was clipped by 1 base and J by 7 bases, with 11 bases between them. The germline gives CDR1 MDHEN, CDR2 SYDVKM. CDR3 in DNA: TGTGCCAGCAGTTTATATCGGGAAGGAAATGAGCAGTTCTTC. Protein: CASSLYREGNEQFF.

Many counts were recorded for this clonotype. This rearrangement joins TRBV27 to TRBJ2-1; 8 bases align to TRBD2. V dropped 2 bases and J dropped 5; count of bases not matched to a gene: 11. CDR1 and CDR2 (germline): MNHEY, SMNVEV (reference sequence). The CDR3 is made up of 17 amino acids. CDR3 bases: TGTGCCAGCAGTTTAGATCGTTACCTAGCGGGTAACAATGAGCAGTTCTTC. Translating gives CASSLDRYLAGNNEQFF.